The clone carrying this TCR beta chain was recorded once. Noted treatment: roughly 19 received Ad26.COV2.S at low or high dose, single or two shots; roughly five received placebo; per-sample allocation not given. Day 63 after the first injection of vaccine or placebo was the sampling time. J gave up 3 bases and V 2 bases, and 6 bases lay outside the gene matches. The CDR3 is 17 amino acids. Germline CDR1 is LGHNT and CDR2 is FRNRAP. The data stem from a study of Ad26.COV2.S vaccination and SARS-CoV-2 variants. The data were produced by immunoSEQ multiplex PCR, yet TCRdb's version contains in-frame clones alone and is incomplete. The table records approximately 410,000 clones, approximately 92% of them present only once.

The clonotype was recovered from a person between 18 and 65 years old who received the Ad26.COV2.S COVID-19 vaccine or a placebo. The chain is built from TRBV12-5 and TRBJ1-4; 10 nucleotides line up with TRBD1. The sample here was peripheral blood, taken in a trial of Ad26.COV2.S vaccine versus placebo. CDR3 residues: CASGLQRTGGSNEKLFF. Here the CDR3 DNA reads TGTGCTAGTGGTTTGCAGAGGACAGGGGGGTCTAATGAAAAACTGTTTTTT.